The TCR beta chain described here comes from a study of blood T cell repertoires in COVID-19. Whole-study context: The cDNA or gDNA used as material had been derived from T cells, B-cell-depleted T cells, or PBMCs.

Within 2 weeks of study entry, exposed participants had contacted a PCR-confirmed or clinician-diagnosed COVID-19 case. The method was immunoSEQ multiplex PCR; TCRdb's version includes in-frame clones alone and lacks a portion of them. The sample includes hundreds of thousands of clones, approximately 90% of them seen just once. The V gene lost 2 bases and the J gene lost 1 base, with 10 bases spanning the gap. CDR3 length: 15 amino acids. Per germline, CDR1 SGHRS and CDR2 YFSETQ. Input material: PBMCs or T cells enriched from blood (not recorded which). This TCR derives from a woman between 18 and 29 years old who had been exposed to COVID-19. V gene TRBV5-1 combines with J gene TRBJ2-4; possibly TRBD2 for D (5 bases). CDR3 nucleotide sequence: TGCGCCAGCAGCTTAGCAGAGGGTGCCAAAAACATTCAGTACTTC. Translation gives CASSLAEGAKNIQYF.